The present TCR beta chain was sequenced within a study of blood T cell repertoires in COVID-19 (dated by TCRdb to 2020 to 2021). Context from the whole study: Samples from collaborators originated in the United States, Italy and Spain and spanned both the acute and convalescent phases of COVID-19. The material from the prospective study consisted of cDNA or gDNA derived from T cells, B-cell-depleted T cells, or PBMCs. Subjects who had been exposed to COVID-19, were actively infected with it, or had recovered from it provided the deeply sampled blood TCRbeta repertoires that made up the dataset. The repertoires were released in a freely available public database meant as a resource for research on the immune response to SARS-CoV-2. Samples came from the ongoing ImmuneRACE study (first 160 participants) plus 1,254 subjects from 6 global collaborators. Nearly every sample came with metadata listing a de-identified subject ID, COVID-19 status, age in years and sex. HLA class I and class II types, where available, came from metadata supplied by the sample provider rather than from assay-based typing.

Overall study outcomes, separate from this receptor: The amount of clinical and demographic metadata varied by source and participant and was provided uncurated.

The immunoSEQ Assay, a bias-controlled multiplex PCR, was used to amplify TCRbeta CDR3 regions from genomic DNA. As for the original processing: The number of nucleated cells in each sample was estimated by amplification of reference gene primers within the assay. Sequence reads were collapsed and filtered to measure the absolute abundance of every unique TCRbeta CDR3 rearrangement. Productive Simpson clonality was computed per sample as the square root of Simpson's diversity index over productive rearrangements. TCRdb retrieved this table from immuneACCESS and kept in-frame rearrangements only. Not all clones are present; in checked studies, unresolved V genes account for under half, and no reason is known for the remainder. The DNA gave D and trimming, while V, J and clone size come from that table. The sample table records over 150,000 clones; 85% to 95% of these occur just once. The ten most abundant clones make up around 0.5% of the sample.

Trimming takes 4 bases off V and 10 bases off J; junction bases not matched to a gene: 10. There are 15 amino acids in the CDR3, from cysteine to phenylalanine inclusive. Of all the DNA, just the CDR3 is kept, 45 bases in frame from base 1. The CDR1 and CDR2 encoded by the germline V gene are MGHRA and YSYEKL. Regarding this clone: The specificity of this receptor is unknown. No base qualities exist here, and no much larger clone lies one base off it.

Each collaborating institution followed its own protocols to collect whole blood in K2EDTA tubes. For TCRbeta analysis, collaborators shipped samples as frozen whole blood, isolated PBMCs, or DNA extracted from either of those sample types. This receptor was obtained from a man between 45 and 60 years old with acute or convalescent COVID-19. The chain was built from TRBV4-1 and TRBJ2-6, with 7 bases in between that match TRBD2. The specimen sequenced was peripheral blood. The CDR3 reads CASSPGSGGENVLTF. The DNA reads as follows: TGCGCCAGCAGCCCTGGGTCGGGGGGAGAGAACGTCCTGACTTTC.